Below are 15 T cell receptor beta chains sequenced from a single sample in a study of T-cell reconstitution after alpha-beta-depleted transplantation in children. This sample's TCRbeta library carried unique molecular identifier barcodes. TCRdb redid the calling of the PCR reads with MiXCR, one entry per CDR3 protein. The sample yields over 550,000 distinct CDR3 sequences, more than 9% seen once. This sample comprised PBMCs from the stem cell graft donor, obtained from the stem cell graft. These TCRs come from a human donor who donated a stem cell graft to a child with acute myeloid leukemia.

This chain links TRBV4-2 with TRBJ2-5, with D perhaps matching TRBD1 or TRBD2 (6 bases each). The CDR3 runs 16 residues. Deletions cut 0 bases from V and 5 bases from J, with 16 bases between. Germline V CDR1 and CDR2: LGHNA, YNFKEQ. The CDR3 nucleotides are TGTGCCAGCAGCCAAGAGGGGGGCGGCGCGGCGGAGACCCAGTACTTC. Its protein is CASSQEGGGAAETQYF.

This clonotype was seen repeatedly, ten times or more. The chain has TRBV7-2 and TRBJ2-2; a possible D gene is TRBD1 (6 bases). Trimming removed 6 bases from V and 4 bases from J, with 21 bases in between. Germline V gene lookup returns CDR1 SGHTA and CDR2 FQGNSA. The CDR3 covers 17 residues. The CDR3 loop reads CASSSQGVWGLTGELFF. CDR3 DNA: TGTGCCAGCAGTTCACAGGGTGTATGGGGGCTCACCGGGGAGCTGTTTTTT.

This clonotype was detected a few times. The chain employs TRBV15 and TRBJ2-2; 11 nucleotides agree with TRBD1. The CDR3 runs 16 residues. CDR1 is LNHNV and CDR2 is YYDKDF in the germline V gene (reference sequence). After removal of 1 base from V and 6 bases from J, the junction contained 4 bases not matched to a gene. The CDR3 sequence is CATSRGVGQGAGELFF. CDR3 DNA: TGTGCCACCAGCAGAGGGGTGGGACAGGGGGCCGGGGAGCTGTTTTTT.

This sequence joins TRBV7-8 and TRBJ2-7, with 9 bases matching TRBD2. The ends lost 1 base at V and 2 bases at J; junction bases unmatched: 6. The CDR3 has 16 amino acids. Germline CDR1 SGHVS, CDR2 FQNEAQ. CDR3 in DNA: TGTGCCAGCAGCTTAGGGAGCGGGAGGCTTACCTACGAGCAGTACTTC. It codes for CASSLGSGRLTYEQYF.

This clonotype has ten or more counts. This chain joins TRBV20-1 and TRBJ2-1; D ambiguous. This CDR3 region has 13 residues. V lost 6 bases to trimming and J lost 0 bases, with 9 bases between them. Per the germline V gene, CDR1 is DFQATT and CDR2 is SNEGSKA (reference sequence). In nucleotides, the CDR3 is TGCAGTGCCCAGGTGCACTCCTACAATGAGCAGTTCTTC. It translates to CSAQVHSYNEQFF.

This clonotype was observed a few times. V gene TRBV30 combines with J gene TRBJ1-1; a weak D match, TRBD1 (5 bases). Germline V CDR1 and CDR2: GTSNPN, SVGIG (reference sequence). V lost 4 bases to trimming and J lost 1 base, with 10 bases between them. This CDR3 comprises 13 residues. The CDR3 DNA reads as TGTGCCTGGAAGCATGGGGCGAACACTGAAGCTTTCTTT. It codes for CAWKHGANTEAFF.

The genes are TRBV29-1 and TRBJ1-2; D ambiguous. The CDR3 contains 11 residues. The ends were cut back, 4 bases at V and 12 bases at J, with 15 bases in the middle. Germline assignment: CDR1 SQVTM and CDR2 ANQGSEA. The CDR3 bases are TGCAGCGTTGGAGGGAAGGGTTTTCACACCTTC. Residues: CSVGGKGFHTF.

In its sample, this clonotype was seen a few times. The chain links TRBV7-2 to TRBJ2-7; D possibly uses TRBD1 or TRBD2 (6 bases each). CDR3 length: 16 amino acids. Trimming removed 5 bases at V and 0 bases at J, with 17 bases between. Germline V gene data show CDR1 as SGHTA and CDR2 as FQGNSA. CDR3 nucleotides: TGTGCCAGCAGCAGGAGGGGGAGCTCGCCCTCCTACGAGCAGTACTTC. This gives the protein CASSRRGSSPSYEQYF.

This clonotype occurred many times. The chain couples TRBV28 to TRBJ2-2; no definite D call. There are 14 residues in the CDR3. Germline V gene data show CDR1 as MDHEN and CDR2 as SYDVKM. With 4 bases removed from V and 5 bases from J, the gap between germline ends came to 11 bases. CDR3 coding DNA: TGTGCCAGCAGTTCCGATATGACAACCGGGGAGCTGTTTTTT. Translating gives CASSSDMTTGELFF.

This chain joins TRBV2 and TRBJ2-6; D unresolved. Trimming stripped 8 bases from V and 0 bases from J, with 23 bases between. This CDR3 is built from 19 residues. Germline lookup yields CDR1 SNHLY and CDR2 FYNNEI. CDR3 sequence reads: CASCLTWDAADSGANVLTF. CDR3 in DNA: TGTGCCAGCTGTTTAACTTGGGATGCAGCCGACTCTGGGGCCAACGTCCTGACTTTC.

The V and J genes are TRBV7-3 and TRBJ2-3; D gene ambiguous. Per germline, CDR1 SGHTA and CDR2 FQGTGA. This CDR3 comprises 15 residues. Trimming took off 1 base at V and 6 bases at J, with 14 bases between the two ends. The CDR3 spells CASSLSTLSGDTQYF. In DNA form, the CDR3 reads TGTGCCAGCAGCTTAAGTACCTTATCCGGGGATACGCAGTATTTT. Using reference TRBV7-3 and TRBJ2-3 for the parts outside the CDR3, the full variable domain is GAGVSQTPSNKVTEKGKYVELRCDPISGHTALYWYRQSLGQGPEFLIYFQGTGAADDSGLPNDRFFAVRPEGSVSTLKIQRTERGDSAVYLCASSLSTLSGDTQYFGPGTRLTVL.

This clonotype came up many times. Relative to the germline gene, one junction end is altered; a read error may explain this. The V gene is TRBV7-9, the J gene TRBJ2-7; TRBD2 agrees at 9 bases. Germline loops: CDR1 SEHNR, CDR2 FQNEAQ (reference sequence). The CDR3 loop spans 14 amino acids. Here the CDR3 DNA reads TGCGCCAGCAGCTTGGCGGGAGGGGCCTACGAGCAGTACTTC. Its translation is CASSLAGGAYEQYF.

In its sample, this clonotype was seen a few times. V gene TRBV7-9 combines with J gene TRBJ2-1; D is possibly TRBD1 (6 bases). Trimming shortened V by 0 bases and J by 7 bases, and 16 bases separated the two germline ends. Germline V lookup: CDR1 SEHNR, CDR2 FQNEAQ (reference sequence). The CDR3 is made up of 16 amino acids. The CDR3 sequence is CASSLAQGVMGNEQFF. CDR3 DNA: TGTGCCAGCAGCTTAGCACAGGGCGTTATGGGAAATGAGCAGTTCTTC.

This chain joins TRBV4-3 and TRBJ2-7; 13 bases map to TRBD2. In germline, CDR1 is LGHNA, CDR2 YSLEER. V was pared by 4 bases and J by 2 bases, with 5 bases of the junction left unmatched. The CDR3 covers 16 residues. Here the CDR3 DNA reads TGCGCCAGCAGCCTGGAAGGGACTAGCGGGGCCTACGAGCAGTACTTC. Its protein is CASSLEGTSGAYEQYF.

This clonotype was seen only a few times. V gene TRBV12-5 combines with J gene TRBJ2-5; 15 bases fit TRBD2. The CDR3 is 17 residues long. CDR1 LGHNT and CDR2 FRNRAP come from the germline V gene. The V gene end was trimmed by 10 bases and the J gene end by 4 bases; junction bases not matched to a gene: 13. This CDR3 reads CATCLGGLAGGRETQYF. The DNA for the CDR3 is TGTGCTACCTGTTTAGGGGGACTAGCGGGAGGAAGAGAGACCCAGTACTTC.